This TCR beta chain was captured in a study of naive and memory T cell subsets. This clonotype has at least ten counts. Its antigen is unidentified. CMV status came from CD4+ T cell IFNgamma after overnight CMV lysate stimulation of fresh PBMCs. This CDR3 is built from 15 residues. The germline CDR1 and CDR2 sequences are LGHDT and YNNKEL (reference sequence). Deletions cut 1 base from V and 7 bases from J, with 14 bases between. Study-wide results and limits: Over 90% of naive TCR sequences appeared only once, unlike memory subsets. Between naive and memory subsets, TCR abundance power law exponents differed.

Two oligonucleotides, mixed equimolar, formed the beta constant-region primer covering TRBC1 and TRBC2. Four rounds of PCR amplified the ligated cDNA using nested alpha and beta constant-region primers plus SP2. A 12-nucleotide UMI and the SP2 primer were added to the cDNA 3' end by oligonucleotide ligation. TCRdb fed the UMI-ligation and nested PCR reads into MiXCR, producing one record per CDR3 protein. The data show around 110,000 distinct CDR3 sequences, just over 35% seen once. V usage is TRBV3-1 and J usage is TRBJ2-1; D unresolved. The clonotype was recovered from a human donor in good health. Source material: central memory CD4+ T cells from blood. The CDR3 bases are TGTGCCAGCAGCCAAGGGCCTATTTCCATTAATGAGCAGTTCTTC. This encodes CASSQGPISINEQFF.